Presented here are 20 T cell receptor beta chains from one specimen sequenced in a study of cytomegalovirus exposure and HLA in healthy donors. The data were produced by immunoSEQ multiplex PCR, yet TCRdb's version contains in-frame clones alone and is incomplete. The data contain about 130,000 clones, 89% of them singletons. The sample taken for sequencing was PBMCs. Source of these receptors: a woman under 30 in good health and CMV-seronegative.

This chain joins TRBV19 and TRBJ2-1; D gene ambiguous. The CDR3 consists of 15 residues. Germline assignment: CDR1 LNHDA and CDR2 SQIVND (reference sequence). The V end lost 5 bases, the J end lost 0 bases, and 11 bases lay between the germline ends. CDR3 in DNA: TGTGCCAGTAGTTTCGGTCTTACCTCCTACAATGAGCAGTTCTTC. This gives the protein CASSFGLTSYNEQFF.

The chain recombines TRBV4-1 with TRBJ2-7; possible D gene TRBD1, 6 bases. The CDR3 is 15 residues long. Germline V lookup: CDR1 MGHRA, CDR2 YSYEKL. The V end lost 1 base, the J end lost 1 base, and 11 bases lay between the germline ends. CDR3: CASSQALGQSYEQYF. The CDR3 nucleotides read TGCGCCAGCAGCCAAGCCCTCGGACAGTCCTACGAGCAGTACTTC.

This rearrangement joins TRBV6-6 to TRBJ1-1; D is perhaps TRBD1 (6 bases). This CDR3 region has 12 residues. The ends were cut back, 5 bases at V and 11 bases at J, with 15 bases in the middle. CDR1 is MNHNY and CDR2 is SVGAGI in the germline V gene (reference sequence). The CDR3 here is CASSQLGGEAFF. The CDR3 DNA reads TGTGCCAGCAGTCAGCTAGGGGGGGAGGCTTTCTTT.

V gene TRBV28 combines with J gene TRBJ1-2, with 8 positions matching TRBD1. In germline, CDR1 is MDHEN, CDR2 SYDVKM. V was clipped by 2 bases and J by 9 bases; unmatched bases: 2. There are 12 residues in the CDR3. The CDR3, as DNA: TGTGCCAGCAGTTTACAGGGGGCGCGCTACACCTTC. Residues: CASSLQGARYTF.

This chain joins TRBV7-2 and TRBJ2-5; D call uncertain. The V and J ends lost 1 base and 0 bases respectively, with 12 bases between them. Germline V gene lookup returns CDR1 SGHTA and CDR2 FQGNSA. The CDR3 covers 16 residues. The CDR3 bases are TGTGCCAGCAGCTTAGTGTCGTCCCCGTACCAAGAGACCCAGTACTTC. Protein sequence: CASSLVSSPYQETQYF.

This chain links TRBV19 with TRBJ1-2, with D hard to call. Germline CDR1 is LNHDA and CDR2 is SQIVND (reference sequence). Trimming shortened V by 4 bases and J by 2 bases, and 20 bases separated the two germline ends. The CDR3 contains 17 residues. The CDR3 spells CASSNLGIGEVNYGYTF. CDR3 in DNA: TGTGCCAGTAGTAATCTAGGCATTGGGGAGGTAAACTATGGCTACACCTTC.

CDR3 protein: CAISENPGLGTDTQYF. As DNA, the CDR3 is TGTGCCATCAGTGAGAATCCGGGATTGGGTACAGATACGCAGTATTTT. The chain combines TRBV10-3 with TRBJ2-3, with a weak D call TRBD2 (5 bases). This CDR3 comprises 16 residues. CDR1 is ENHRY and CDR2 is SYGVKD in the germline V gene. Between the trimmed V and J ends, which lost 2 bases and 3 bases, there was a span of 15 bases.

CDR3 bases: TGCAGCGTGGTGACAGGGGTTGGCTACACCTTC. It yields the protein CSVVTGVGYTF. J is TRBJ1-2 and V is TRBV29-1; TRBD1 matches 8 bases. CDR3 size: 11 residues. Germline CDR1 SQVTM, CDR2 ANQGSEA. J gave up 7 bases and V 6 bases, and 4 bases lay outside the gene matches. Together with reference TRBV29-1 and TRBJ1-2, the CDR3 gives the full variable domain: SAVISQKPSRDICQRGTSLTIQCQVDSQVTMMFWYRQQPGQSLTLIATANQGSEATYESGFVIDKFPISRPNLTFSTLTVSNMSPEDSSIYLCSVVTGVGYTFGSGTRLTVV.

The rearrangement uses TRBV5-1 and TRBJ2-7; 10 positions match TRBD2. The CDR3 extends over 16 amino acids. Trimming at V came to 4 bases and at J to 0 bases, leaving 7 bases not matched to a gene. CDR1 and CDR2 from the germline V gene are SGHRS and YFSETQ. CDR3 amino acids: CASSPRASGSSYEQYF. CDR3 sequence (DNA): TGCGCCAGCAGCCCGCGGGCTAGCGGGAGCTCCTACGAGCAGTACTTC.

V gene TRBV30 combines with J gene TRBJ2-7, with D unclear. The CDR3 totals 11 residues. V was trimmed by 5 bases and J by 6 bases, leaving 11 bases between them. The germline gives CDR1 GTSNPN, CDR2 SVGIG (reference sequence). Here the CDR3 reads CAWDRVSEQYF. The CDR3 DNA is TGTGCCTGGGACCGGGTGAGCGAGCAGTACTTC. Variable domain in full (rest from reference TRBV30 and TRBJ2-7): SQTIHQWPATLVQPVGSPLSLECTVEGTSNPNLYWYRQAAGRGLQLLFYSVGIGQISSEVPQNLSASRPQDRQFILSSKKLLLSDSGFYLCAWDRVSEQYFGPGTRLTVT.

This chain joins TRBV11-3 and TRBJ2-7, with unresolved D. V was cut by 0 bases and J by 0 bases, with 3 bases left in between. The CDR3 consists of 13 residues. Germline CDR1 and CDR2: SGHNT and YENEEA. The chain's CDR3 is CASSLESSYEQYF. The CDR3, as DNA: TGTGCCAGCAGCTTAGAGAGCTCCTACGAGCAGTACTTC.

V is TRBV6-5 and J is TRBJ1-1, with a weak D call TRBD1 (5 bases). This CDR3 has 13 residues. The germline V and J ends were trimmed by 8 bases and 3 bases, with 13 bases remaining between them. Germline V gene data show CDR1 as MNHEY and CDR2 as SVGAGI. The CDR3 sequence: CASGGGVYTEAFF. CDR3 nucleotide sequence: TGTGCCAGCGGGGGAGGGGTCTACACTGAAGCTTTCTTT.

The CDR3 region is CASSLMPDSYEQYF. The CDR3 DNA follows: TGTGCCAGCAGCTTGATGCCAGACTCCTACGAGCAGTACTTC. The rearrangement uses TRBV5-8 and TRBJ2-7; D remains ambiguous. There are 14 residues in the CDR3. The V end was cut by 1 base, the J end by 0 bases, with 8 bases between. Germline assignment: CDR1 SGHTS and CDR2 YDEGEE.

The V and J genes are TRBV29-1 and TRBJ2-7, with D perhaps matching TRBD2 (6 bases). Germline CDR1 is SQVTM and CDR2 is ANQGSEA. Trimming took 4 bases from V and 4 from J, leaving 23 bases between them. The CDR3 contains 16 residues. Written as DNA, the CDR3 is TGCAGCGTTGGATTTCTCCAAGGACTACGGGAGTACGAGCAGTACTTC. It codes for CSVGFLQGLREYEQYF.

This chain connects TRBV15 to TRBJ2-7; 10 nucleotides match TRBD2. The V and J ends lost 1 base and 0 bases, in that order; junction bases with no gene match: 3. There are 16 residues in the CDR3. Germline assignment: CDR1 LNHNV and CDR2 YYDKDF (reference sequence). The CDR3 region has the DNA TGTGCCACCAGCAGAGGACTAGCGGGTAACTCCTACGAGCAGTACTTC. Encoded protein: CATSRGLAGNSYEQYF. The variable domain in full, completed from reference TRBV15 and TRBJ2-7, reads DAMVIQNPRYQVTQFGKPVTLSCSQTLNHNVMYWYQQKSSQAPKLLFHYYDKDFNNEADTPDNFQSRRPNTSFCFLDIRSPGLGDTAMYLCATSRGLAGNSYEQYFGPGTRLTVT.

CDR3 protein: CASSLSGSPTDTQYF. As DNA, the CDR3 is TGTGCCAGCAGCCTGAGCGGGAGTCCCACAGATACGCAGTATTTT. The chain joins TRBV6-5 to TRBJ2-3, with TRBD2 matching over 8 bases. The CDR3 runs 15 residues. The V gene end was trimmed by 6 bases and the J gene end by 2 bases; junction bases not matched to a gene: 7. CDR1 and CDR2 from the germline V gene are MNHEY and SVGAGI.

This chain links TRBV27 with TRBJ2-1; 9 bases line up with TRBD1. This CDR3 comprises 19 residues. V was clipped by 4 bases and J by 6 bases; unmatched bases: 19. Germline CDR1 and CDR2: MNHEY and SMNVEV (reference sequence). The CDR3 is CASSSYQGQGSSSRNEQFF. Written as DNA, the CDR3 is TGTGCCAGCAGTTCCTACCAGGGACAGGGAAGTTCAAGTCGCAATGAGCAGTTCTTC.

The gene calls are TRBV29-1 and TRBJ2-3; possible D gene TRBD2, 6 bases. Germline CDR1 reads SQVTM; CDR2 reads ANQGSEA. The CDR3 totals 13 residues. Trimming pared 5 bases from V and 2 bases from J, leaving 11 bases between. The CDR3 nucleotides are TGCAGCGTTACGGGGAGGTCCACAGATACGCAGTATTTT. Amino acid sequence: CSVTGRSTDTQYF.

The chain employs TRBV9 and TRBJ2-2; 8 bases line up with TRBD2. This CDR3 has 16 residues. Germline CDR1 and CDR2: SGDLS and YYNGEE. Unmatched junction bases numbered 7, after V lost 2 bases and J lost 4 bases. CDR3 in amino acids: CASSVSAGDGTGELFF. The CDR3 DNA is TGTGCCAGCAGCGTTTCAGCGGGAGACGGCACCGGGGAGCTGTTTTTT. Full variable domain (rest looked up from reference TRBV9 and TRBJ2-2): DSGVTQTPKHLITATGQRVTLRCSPRSGDLSVYWYQQSLDQGLQFLIQYYNGEERAKGNILERFSAQQFPDLHSELNLSSLELGDSALYFCASSVSAGDGTGELFFGEGSRLTVL.

This chain connects TRBV28 to TRBJ2-4; 14 nucleotides line up with TRBD2. V trimming: 3 bases; J trimming: 0 bases; junction bases outside the gene matches: 10. The CDR3 loop spans 20 amino acids. Germline assignment: CDR1 MDHEN and CDR2 SYDVKM. CDR3 region: CASSFPGTSGSKRAKNIQYF. The CDR3 DNA is TGTGCCAGCAGTTTCCCCGGGACTAGCGGGAGCAAACGAGCCAAAAACATTCAGTACTTC.